This T cell receptor (beta chain) was sequenced during a study of neoadjuvant anti-PD-1 for oral cavity cancer. Study background: Patients without progression got a fourth dose around day 43.

Blood libraries mostly used roughly 440 ng genomic DNA, six replicates each. Profiled with immunoSEQ multiplex PCR; TCRdb holds only in-frame clones, not every one. Here the sample spans over 65,000 clones, roughly nine tenths being singletons. The CDR3 is 12 amino acids. The germline V gene encodes CDR1 SGHKS and CDR2 YYEKEE (reference sequence). V lost 2 bases and J lost 9, with 9 bases in between. Time point described: after neoadjuvant nivolumab, at surgical resection. The patients had HPV-negative, locally advanced oral cavity squamous cell carcinoma. No culture or expansion preceded analysis of these blood cells.

The clonotype was recovered from a person aged 35 to 85 with oral cavity squamous cell carcinoma. Sequences were derived from PBMCs, sampled after nivolumab (anti-PD-1) treatment. The chain combines TRBV5-5 with TRBJ2-1, with no clear D. CDR3 sequence (DNA): TGTGCCAGCAGCTTTATGTTTAGTGAGCAGTTCTTC. Residues: CASSFMFSEQFF.